Given below is one TCR beta chain in context. The sample carries other DNA sequences with the same CDR3. Germline V gene lookup returns CDR1 SGHRS and CDR2 YFSETQ. V was trimmed by 2 bases and J by 0 bases, leaving 11 bases between them. The CDR3 loop spans 15 amino acids. This sample was included in a study of control samples from healthy donors and cancer patients. Generated by immunoSEQ multiplex PCR, the TCRdb table keeps only in-frame clones and is missing some. The sample includes 85,000 to 100,000 clones, 93% of them seen just once. Sequencing was performed on blood. The chain has TRBV5-1 and TRBJ1-1; D unclear. This receptor was identified in a man between 18 and 35 years old in good health. The CDR3 reads CASSLWTGLNTEAFF. CDR3 coding DNA: TGCGCCAGCAGCTTATGGACGGGATTGAACACTGAAGCTTTCTTT.